One and the same sample provided the 8 T cell receptor beta chains below, sequenced in a study of CD8+CD57+ T cells in acquired aplastic anemia. Investigators profiled TCR beta VDJ and CDR3 from genomic DNA template. TCRdb re-analysed the reads in MiXCR, keeping a single row per CDR3 protein. The sample comprises fewer than 200,000 distinct CDR3 sequences, under 75% of which are singletons, and about 50% rests with the top ten. Source material: sorted CD4+, CD8+, or CD8+CD57+ T cells (not recorded which) from PBMCs. The receptors were gathered from a human donor in good health.

V and J are TRBV2 and TRBJ1-6; D not certain. Germline CDR1 SNHLY, CDR2 FYNNEI. Between the trimmed V and J ends, which lost 7 bases and 7 bases, there was a span of 8 bases. The CDR3 has 12 amino acids. CDR3 amino acids: CASTSLNSPLHF. CDR3 nucleotides: TGTGCCAGCACCTCTTTAAATTCACCCCTCCACTTT.

The V call is TRBV6-5, the J call TRBJ2-5; D call uncertain. Germline V lookup: CDR1 MNHEY, CDR2 SVGAGI. This CDR3 comprises 14 residues. Trimming removed 0 bases at V and 2 bases at J, with 7 bases between. CDR3 in DNA: TGTGCCAGCAGTTACTCTCGACGGCAAGAGACCCAGTACTTC. Its protein is CASSYSRRQETQYF.

The table lists this clonotype with many counts. V gene TRBV6-1 combines with J gene TRBJ2-5; no clear D. The CDR3 covers 13 residues. Germline CDR1 MNHNS, CDR2 SASEGT. Trimming took off 4 bases at V and 5 bases at J, with 11 bases between the two ends. The CDR3 DNA sequence: TGTGCCAGCAGTGGTAGGGTGGGTGAGACCCAGTACTTC. Protein sequence: CASSGRVGETQYF.

Comments on this clonotype: One end of the junction fails to match germline, which may point to a read error. The gene calls are TRBV19 and TRBJ2-1, with no clear D. CDR1 and CDR2 from the germline V gene are LNHDA and SQIVND (reference sequence). The CDR3 extends over 11 amino acids. This CDR3 is CASSIGRMWSF. The CDR3 nucleotides read TGTGCCAGTAGTATAGGTAGGATGTGGTCCTTC.

This clonotype was counted once. The chain carries TRBV10-3 and TRBJ2-1, with D hard to call. Germline assignment: CDR1 ENHRY and CDR2 SYGVKD. The CDR3 consists of 12 residues. The germline V and J ends were trimmed by 4 bases and 10 bases, with 11 bases remaining between them. For the CDR3, the DNA is TGTGCCATCAGTGGTCTTGGGCTGGAGCAGTTCTTC. Its translation is CAISGLGLEQFF.

This chain joins TRBV7-3 and TRBJ1-2; D is uncertain. Per germline, CDR1 SGHTA and CDR2 FQGTGA. V lost 3 bases and J lost 7, with 3 bases in between. The CDR3 extends over 10 amino acids. The CDR3 loop reads CASSFSGYTF. The CDR3 bases are TGTGCCAGCAGCTTTTCTGGCTACACCTTC.

This clonotype was observed many times. J is TRBJ1-2 and V is TRBV12-3 or TRBV12-4; no clear D. The CDR3 is made up of 14 amino acids. V was clipped by 6 bases and J by 8 bases, with 19 bases between them. The CDR3 DNA follows: TGTGCCAGCAGCTCTACCTTCGGGTTCGAAGGCTACACCTTC. This codes for CASSSTFGFEGYTF.

This sequence joins TRBV5-1 and TRBJ2-3, with a weak D call TRBD2 (6 bases). The CDR3 covers 13 residues. Germline V gene data show CDR1 as SGHRS and CDR2 as YFSETQ. The V gene lost 5 bases and the J gene lost 1 base, with 8 bases spanning the gap. CDR3 region: CASRPSGTDTQYF. Here the CDR3 DNA reads TGCGCCAGCAGACCTAGCGGCACAGATACGCAGTATTTT.